This entry describes one T cell receptor (beta chain). As yet, its antigen is unknown. These data originate in a study of blood T cells in healthy people across ages. Findings and caveats of the study: Roughly linearly, TCR beta diversity per million T cells fell as age increased.

For the second PCR, which ran for about 7 to 11 cycles, a sample-barcoded 5' primer and a J-beta primer mix were used. Tags on each cDNA molecule came from a template-switch adaptor with 12 random nucleotides. Using its own MiXCR run on the 5' RACE reads, TCRdb lists one record per CDR3 protein. Of about 1.1 million distinct CDR3 sequences listed, more than 30% are singletons. Peripheral blood samples of 9 to 10 milliliters were drawn from each donor. V was clipped by 5 bases and J by 5 bases, with 24 bases between them. This CDR3 has 16 amino acids. Per the germline V gene, CDR1 is DFQATT and CDR2 is SNEGSKA (reference sequence).

This sequence originates from a man aged 18 to 29 in good health. Input material: blood. This chain connects TRBV20-1 to TRBJ1-2, with D hard to call. The CDR3 bases are TGCAGTGCTGACTCCGGTACCACCTCCACTCTATATGGCTACACCTTC. Its protein is CSADSGTTSTLYGYTF.